This T cell receptor beta chain was captured by sequencing in a study of blood T cell repertoires in COVID-19. Original methodology: Amplifying reference gene primers gave estimates of nucleated cell counts. Method: immunoSEQ multiplex PCR; TCRdb's copy keeps in-frame clones and lacks some. V, J and clone size derive from that table, while D and trimming were established from the DNA sequence. The sample includes over 250,000 clones, 70% to 90% of them seen just once. The Seattle patients, enrolled during active infection, were followed longitudinally. The sample was peripheral blood. This clonotype was sampled from an older woman with COVID-19, enrolled during active disease.

The CDR3 bases are TGCGCCAGCAGCCCCTCGGCGGGACAGGTTAATCCGGCTTTCTTT. Encoded protein: CASSPSAGQVNPAFF. The V and J genes are TRBV5-1 and TRBJ1-1; TRBD1 aligns across 8 bases. Per germline, CDR1 SGHRS and CDR2 YFSETQ. J lost 11 bases, V lost 4 bases, and 16 bases had no gene match. The CDR3 spans 15 residues.